The subject of this entry is one T cell receptor beta chain. This clone came up many times. No cognate antigen has been identified for it. Per-base qualities were not stored, and no clone one base away is much larger. The data originate from a study of shared clonotypes between healthy human individuals (dated by TCRdb to the early 2020s). As for the study more broadly: The cohort comprised a couple of women and a few men aged 18 to 49 years. For each donor, CD4 naive and CD4 memory were each run on three plates, CD8 naive on two plates, and CD8 memory on one plate. To estimate repertoire size and how much clonotypes are shared between individuals, the study performed deep sequencing of blood TCR repertoires from five healthy adults. Libraries were prepared and TCR repertoires were sequenced by different laboratories using diverse techniques, in order to increase sequencing depth and limit assay-specific biases. Per donor, leukapheresis produced somewhere between about 0.85 and 9.5 billion PBMCs.

Overall study outcomes, separate from this receptor: Naive subsets generally had larger estimated clonotype richness than memory subsets. Compared with non-shared clonotypes, clonotypes shared by all four sorted-subset donors had higher generation probabilities. Rarefaction of sorted-subset datasets indicated incomplete sequencing despite the large sequencing depth. Roughly 5% of naive CD4, 3% to 3.5% of naive CD8, 2.3% of memory CD4, and more than 0.35% of memory CD8 clonotypes were shared across four donors. Sampling was restricted to blood, and TCR repertoires in tissue are likely to differ from TCR repertoires in blood. The small number of donors limited the genetic and exposure-history diversity represented. Pairwise subsampling indicated that sequencing depth was expected to affect the degree of clonotype sharing among donors.

The donors were healthy, HIV-negative adults who had no recently reported acute infections or vaccinations. All donors were Caucasian adults living in Nashville, Tennessee, USA. CD4+ T cells were enriched through magnetic negative selection, after which naive cells were positively selected on CD45RA and the remaining negative fraction served as the memory subset. After blood collection by leukapheresis, PBMCs were isolated using Ficoll-Histopaque density gradient centrifugation and then cryopreserved in the vapor phase of liquid nitrogen. Purity and quantity of every magnetically sorted T cell population were checked by analytical flow cytometry. Each sorted fraction had its genomic DNA isolated and then quantified by UV absorbance on a Nanodrop 2000c. Between the V and J ends, shortened by 5 bases and 0 bases respectively, the junction contains 11 bases. From the cysteine through the phenylalanine, the CDR3 covers 15 amino acids. Left in the record is the CDR3 DNA by itself, 45 bases read in frame from the first base. CDR1 and CDR2 (MNHEY, SVGAGI) derive from the germline V gene.

Using the deep immunoSEQ assay, TCR CDR3 regions were amplified from genomic DNA by multiplex PCR. Extracted genomic DNA from each cell subset was distributed evenly across all wells of several immunoSEQ 96-well plates, and each plate was treated as a replicate. For sorted subsets, each replicate PCR was loaded with roughly 200 ng genomic DNA, equivalent to 25,000 to 35,000 T cell genomes. The purified libraries were quantified using a Qubit 3.0 fluorometer, sized with a Bioanalyzer 2100, and then quantified again using the KAPA Library Quantification kit. Each immunoSEQ 96-well plate was sequenced on its own single-read 150-cycle Illumina NextSeq 550 flow cell. The source study handled its data this way. Because the immunoSEQ output held only junctional sequences and lacked quality scores, the filtering could not match the filtering applied to full-length reads. To assign V/J genes and CDR3, sequences were annotated using PyIR, a Python wrapper for IgBLAST v1.9, with IMGT germline references. Any read was removed if the V/J assignment was weak (E-value above 1e-6), the CDR3 was missing, or the read contained stop codons, out-of-frame junctions, or ambiguous translated residues. V3J clonotypes were defined as sequences sharing the same inferred V gene, J gene, and CDR3 amino acid sequence. Percentage overlap between repertoires was calculated by dividing the number of shared unique clonotypes by the size of the smaller repertoire. Repertoire richness was assessed with RTK rarefaction, the Chao1 estimator, and Recon v2.1 estimates of unobserved clonotypes. For all TCRbeta clonotypes obtained by the gDNA method from a few donors, generation probabilities were computed with OLGA. In its TCRdb copy, this immuneACCESS table keeps in-frame sequences only and misses some clones. Where compared with another copy, unresolved V genes explain less than half of these, and the others have no known cause. D and trimming were read from the DNA, whereas the V and J calls and clone size are those reported in that table. Counted in this sample were around 1.1 million clones; approximately 78% of them appeared once. The ten biggest clones cover 0.6% to 0.7% of the sample.

The sequence derives from a man aged 18 to 29 in good health. Some clones in this sample may be carry-over from other donors' samples. The rearranged chain carries TRBV6-5 and TRBJ1-5; the D gene cannot be named for sure. Material: memory CD4+ T cells from PBMCs. Explained via the paper, the cell subset or site label denotes: CD45RA-negative fraction. The nucleotide sequence reads TGTGCCAGCAGTGCAGGAGTAGATAGCAATCAGCCCCAGCATTTT. It specifies CASSAGVDSNQPQHF.